This T cell receptor (beta chain) was sequenced during a study of response to subunit inactivated influenza vaccine. Germline V CDR1 and CDR2: GTSNPN, SVGIG (reference sequence). CDR3 size: 13 residues. V was pared by 2 bases and J by 5 bases, with 5 bases of the junction left unmatched. About this clonotype: Its specificity is unknown.

Study-level results: Authors suggested that a seasonal influenza vaccination recruits few new T cells each time.

TCRdb reprocessed the RT-PCR reads via MiXCR and lists one record per CDR3 protein. The data contain fewer than 750,000 distinct CDR3 sequences, about 15% of them seen just once; the ten biggest clones take up more than 9.5%. The input for sequencing was PBMCs from blood, taken 11 to 12 days after vaccination. The chain recombines TRBV30 with TRBJ2-7; 8 positions agree with TRBD1. The receptor comes from a man in his forties or fifties who received an inactivated influenza vaccine. CDR3 loop: CAWSTGGGDEQYF. CDR3 coding DNA: TGTGCCTGGAGTACAGGGGGTGGCGACGAGCAGTACTTC.